This T cell receptor beta chain stems from a study of T-cell memory formation after mild COVID-19. Broader study findings: Memory sampled before infection contained some responding clones, suggesting cross-reactive memory joined. Clones which contracted sat mainly in CM and EM if CD4+, and in EMRA if CD8+. Contracting clones from day 15 to 85 showed balanced CD4/CD8; later expanders favored CD4+.

Using constant-segment primers, 5'RACE produced TCR alpha and TCR beta cDNA libraries carrying sample barcodes and UMIs. TCRdb independently ran MiXCR on the 5' RACE reads; one entry per CDR3 protein. Found here are 200,000 to 250,000 distinct CDR3 sequences, 7.5% to 10% of them singletons; the top ten hold 20% to 25%. Germline CDR1 reads LGHNA; CDR2 reads YNFKEQ. V was cut by 0 bases and J by 0 bases, with 12 bases left in between. CDR3 size: 17 residues. A remark on this clonotype: The antigen remains unidentified.

The chain has TRBV4-2 and TRBJ1-3; no clear D. This TCR came from a man aged 18 to 29 who had mild COVID-19 (a few samples of this study predate the infection). Cell type and time point are not known. The sequencing input was PBMCs or a T cell subset sorted from them (not recorded which). CDR3 DNA sequence: TGTGCCAGCAGCCAAGACACAGACTCCAGCTCTGGAAACACCATATATTTT. It codes for CASSQDTDSSSGNTIYF.